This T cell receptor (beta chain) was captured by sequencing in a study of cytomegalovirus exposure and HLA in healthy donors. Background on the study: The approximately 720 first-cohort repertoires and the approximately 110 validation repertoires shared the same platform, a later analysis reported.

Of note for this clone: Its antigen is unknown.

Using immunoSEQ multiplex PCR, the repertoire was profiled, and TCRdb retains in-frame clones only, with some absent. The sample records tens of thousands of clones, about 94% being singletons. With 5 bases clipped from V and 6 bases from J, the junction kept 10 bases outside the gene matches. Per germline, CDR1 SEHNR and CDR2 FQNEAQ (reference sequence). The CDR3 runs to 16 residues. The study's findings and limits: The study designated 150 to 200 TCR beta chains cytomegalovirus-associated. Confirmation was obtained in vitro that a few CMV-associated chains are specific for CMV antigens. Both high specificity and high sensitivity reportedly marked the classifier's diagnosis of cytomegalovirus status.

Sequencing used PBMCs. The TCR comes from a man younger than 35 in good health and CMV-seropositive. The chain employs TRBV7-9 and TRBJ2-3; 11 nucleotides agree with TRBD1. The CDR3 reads CASSVGTGGHSDTQYF. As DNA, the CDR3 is TGTGCCAGCAGCGTCGGGACAGGGGGACACAGCGATACGCAGTATTTT.